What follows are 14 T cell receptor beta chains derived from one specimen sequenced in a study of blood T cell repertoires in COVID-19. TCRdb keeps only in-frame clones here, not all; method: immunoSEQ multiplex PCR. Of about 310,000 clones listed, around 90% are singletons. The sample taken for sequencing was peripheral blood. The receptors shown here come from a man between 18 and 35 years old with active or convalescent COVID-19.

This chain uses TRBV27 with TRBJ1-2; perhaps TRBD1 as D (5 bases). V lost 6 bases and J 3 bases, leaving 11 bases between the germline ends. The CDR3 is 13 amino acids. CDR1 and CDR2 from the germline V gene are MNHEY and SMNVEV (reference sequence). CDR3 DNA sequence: TGTGCCAGCAGAATCGGAGGGGACTATGGCTACACCTTC. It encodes CASRIGGDYGYTF.

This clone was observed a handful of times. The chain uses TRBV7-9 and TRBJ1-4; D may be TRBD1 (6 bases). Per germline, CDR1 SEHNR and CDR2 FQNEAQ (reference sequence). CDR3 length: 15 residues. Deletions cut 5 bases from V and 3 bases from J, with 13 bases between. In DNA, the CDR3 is TGTGCCAGCAGCCGGCAGGGGAAGCCTAATGAAAAACTGTTTTTT. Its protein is CASSRQGKPNEKLFF.

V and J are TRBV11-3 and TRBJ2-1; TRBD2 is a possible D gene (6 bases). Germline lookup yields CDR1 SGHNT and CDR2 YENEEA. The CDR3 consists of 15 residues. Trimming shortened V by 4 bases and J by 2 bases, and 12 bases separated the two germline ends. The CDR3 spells CASSSIAVAYNEQFF. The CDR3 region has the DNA TGTGCCAGCAGCTCCATAGCGGTTGCCTACAATGAGCAGTTCTTC.

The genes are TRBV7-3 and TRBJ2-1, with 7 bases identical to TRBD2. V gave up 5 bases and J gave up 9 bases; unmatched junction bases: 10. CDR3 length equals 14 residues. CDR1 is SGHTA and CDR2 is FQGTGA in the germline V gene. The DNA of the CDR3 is TGTGCCAGCAGCCCCCTCCCCAGCGGGATTGAGCAGTTCTTC. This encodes CASSPLPSGIEQFF. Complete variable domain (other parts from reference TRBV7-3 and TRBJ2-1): GAGVSQTPSNKVTEKGKYVELRCDPISGHTALYWYRQSLGQGPEFLIYFQGTGAADDSGLPNDRFFAVRPEGSVSTLKIQRTERGDSAVYLCASSPLPSGIEQFFGPGTRLTVL.

This CDR3 reads CASSLSTPPRPGNTIYF. CDR3 coding DNA: TGCGCCAGCAGCTTGTCTACTCCTCCCAGGCCTGGAAACACCATATATTTT. V and J are TRBV5-1 and TRBJ1-3; D is undetermined. CDR3 length: 17 amino acids. V was pared by 1 base and J by 2 bases, with 16 bases between. The germline V gene has CDR1 SGHRS and CDR2 YFSETQ.

The CDR3 bases are TGCGCCAGCAGCTTTCAGGACGGGGGGGAGACCCAGTACTTC. Translated, it gives CASSFQDGGETQYF. The chain joins TRBV5-1 to TRBJ2-5, with TRBD2 matching 7 bases. CDR3 length: 14 residues. The germline CDR1 and CDR2 sequences are SGHRS and YFSETQ. Trimming at V came to 2 bases and at J to 5 bases, leaving 6 bases not matched to a gene.

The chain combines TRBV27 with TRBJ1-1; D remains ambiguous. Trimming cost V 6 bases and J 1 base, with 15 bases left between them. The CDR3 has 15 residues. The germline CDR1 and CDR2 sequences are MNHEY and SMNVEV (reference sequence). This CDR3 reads CASSPFGRRNTEAFF. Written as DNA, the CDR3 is TGTGCCAGCAGCCCGTTTGGAAGGAGGAACACTGAAGCTTTCTTT.

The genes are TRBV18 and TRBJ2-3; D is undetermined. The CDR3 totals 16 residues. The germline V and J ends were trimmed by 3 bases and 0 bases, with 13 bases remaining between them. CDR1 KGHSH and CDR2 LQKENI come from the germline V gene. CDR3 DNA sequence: TGTGCCAGCTCACCTCCACAGAGCCTTAGCACAGATACGCAGTATTTT. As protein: CASSPPQSLSTDTQYF. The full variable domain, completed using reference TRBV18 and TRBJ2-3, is NAGVMQNPRHLVRRRGQEARLRCSPMKGHSHVYWYRQLPEEGLKFMVYLQKENIIDESGMPKERFSAEFPKEGPSILRIQQVVRGDSAAYFCASSPPQSLSTDTQYFGPGTRLTVL.

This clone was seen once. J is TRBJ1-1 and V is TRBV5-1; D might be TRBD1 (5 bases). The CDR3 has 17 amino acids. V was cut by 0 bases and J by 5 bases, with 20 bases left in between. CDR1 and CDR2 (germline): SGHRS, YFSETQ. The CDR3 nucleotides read TGCGCCAGCAGCTTGGCTAAAACGGGACTCCCGGGAACTGAAGCTTTCTTT. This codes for CASSLAKTGLPGTEAFF. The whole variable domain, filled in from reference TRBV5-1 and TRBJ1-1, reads KAGVTQTPRYLIKTRGQQVTLSCSPISGHRSVSWYQQTPGQGLQFLFEYFSETQRNKGNFPGRFSGRQFSNSRSEMNVSTLELGDSALYLCASSLAKTGLPGTEAFFGQGTRLTVV.

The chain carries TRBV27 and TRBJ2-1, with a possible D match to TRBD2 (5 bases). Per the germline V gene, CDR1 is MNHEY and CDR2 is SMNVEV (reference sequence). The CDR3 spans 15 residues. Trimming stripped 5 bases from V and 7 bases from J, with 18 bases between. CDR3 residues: CASSPSFGMVNEQFF. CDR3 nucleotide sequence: TGTGCCAGCAGTCCTAGCTTCGGGATGGTAAATGAGCAGTTCTTC.

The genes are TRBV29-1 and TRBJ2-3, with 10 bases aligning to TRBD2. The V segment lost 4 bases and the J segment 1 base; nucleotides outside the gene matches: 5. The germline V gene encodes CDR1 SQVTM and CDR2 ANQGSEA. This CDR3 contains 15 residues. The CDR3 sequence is CSVAGAGGGTDTQYF. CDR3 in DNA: TGCAGCGTTGCTGGAGCGGGAGGGGGCACAGATACGCAGTATTTT.

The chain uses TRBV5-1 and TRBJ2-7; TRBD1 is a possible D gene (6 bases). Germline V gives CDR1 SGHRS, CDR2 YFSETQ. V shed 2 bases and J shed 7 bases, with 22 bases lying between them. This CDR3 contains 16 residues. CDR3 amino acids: CASSFVKGTNTREQYF. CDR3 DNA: TGCGCCAGCAGCTTTGTAAAAGGGACAAATACGCGTGAGCAGTACTTC.

CDR3 DNA: TGTGCCACCAGCAGACGGCAGGCTGGCAATCAGCCCCAGCATTTT. Translation: CATSRRQAGNQPQHF. The chain is built from TRBV15 and TRBJ1-5; no firm D call. In germline, CDR1 is LNHNV, CDR2 YYDKDF (reference sequence). The CDR3 runs 15 residues. V was pared by 2 bases and J by 2 bases, with 10 bases between.

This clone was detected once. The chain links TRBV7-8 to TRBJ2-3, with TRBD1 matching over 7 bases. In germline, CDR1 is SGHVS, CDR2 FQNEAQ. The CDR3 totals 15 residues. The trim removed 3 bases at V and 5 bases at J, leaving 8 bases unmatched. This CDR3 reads CASSFRDRAKDTQYF. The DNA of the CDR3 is TGTGCCAGCAGCTTCCGAGACAGGGCAAAAGATACGCAGTATTTT.